The T cell receptor (beta chain) described here comes from a study of vaccination and CD4 T cells after COVID-19. The trim removed 6 bases at V and 8 bases at J, leaving 7 bases unmatched. This CDR3 comprises 13 residues. The V gene's germline CDR1 is SGHNT and CDR2 YENEEA. The Oncomine TCR Beta short-read assay was applied to DNA of cultured CD4+ T cells. Each CDR3 protein is one row after TCRdb ran MiXCR on the PCR reads. The sample contains approximately 19,000 distinct CDR3 sequences, roughly 78% of which appear only once. Indicated treatment: approximately nine-day PBMC culture with coronavirus spike peptide pools or control peptides (ViraFEST assay). For this clonotype: Its matching antigen is unknown.

The material sequenced was CD4+ T cells from blood, cultured in vitro, taken after SARS-CoV-2 vaccination. The chain has TRBV11-3 and TRBJ1-2; 9 bases are a match to TRBD1. The receptor was isolated from a human donor who received a COVID-19 vaccine. This chain's CDR3 is CASRRTGDRGYTF. CDR3 nucleotides: TGTGCCAGCAGGAGGACAGGGGATAGGGGCTACACCTTC. Filled out from reference TRBV11-3 and TRBJ1-2, the complete variable domain reads EAGVVQSPRYKIIEKKQPVAFWCNPISGHNTLYWYLQNLGQGPELLIRYENEEAVDDSQLPKDRFSAERLKGVDSTLKIQPAELGDSAVYLCASRRTGDRGYTFGSGTRLTVV.